Listed below are T cell receptor beta chains from one sample, sequenced in a study of blood T cell repertoires in COVID-19. The method was immunoSEQ multiplex PCR; TCRdb's version includes in-frame clones alone and lacks a portion of them. This sample has about 120,000 clones, with 82% found just once. The source material was peripheral blood. The receptor set was obtained from a human donor in a cohort sampled during active COVID-19. CDR3s include the opening cysteine and the closing phenylalanine or tryptophan. The order of the fields is V gene, clone size, J gene, D gene, CDR3 protein. The D gene is left open where the match is weak. Size values are once, few and many counts, or a class for expanded clones, and some rows have none.

TRBV25-1,.,TRBJ2-7,.,CASSVSGAGEQYF
TRBV7-8,.,TRBJ1-5,.,CASSSLTGRGNQPQHF
TRBV19,.,TRBJ2-3,TRBD2,CASSIAGGITDTQYF
TRBV6-2/TRBV6-3,.,TRBJ1-1,.,CASSYYGSTEAFF
TRBV9,many,TRBJ1-6,.,CASSVGEGLDSPLHF
TRBV19,.,TRBJ1-6,TRBD1,CATRAGQVLYNSPLHF
TRBV2,.,TRBJ1-1,TRBD1,CASSGTGPEAFF
TRBV11-2,.,TRBJ1-2,.,CASSLGGLDYGYTF
TRBV15,.,TRBJ2-6,.,CATSLGGAGANVLTF
TRBV3-1/TRBV3-2,.,TRBJ2-3,.,CASSFRTGRTDTQYF
TRBV29-1,few,TRBJ1-1,.,CSVDGGGNTEAFF
TRBV6-5,.,TRBJ1-2,TRBD1,CASSYSYQGQGYGYTF
TRBV4-1,.,TRBJ2-1,.,CASRTYRNEQFF
TRBV3-1/TRBV3-2,once,TRBJ1-1,.,CASSHSSEAFF
TRBV7-2,.,TRBJ1-5,.,CASSLVAGAGNQPQHF
TRBV20-1,.,TRBJ1-2,.,CSASGGYGYTF
TRBV5-1,.,TRBJ1-1,TRBD1,CASSFDIPGTGSGNTEAFF
TRBV19,.,TRBJ2-5,.,CASSQQVDGTQYF
TRBV6-5,.,TRBJ1-1,.,CASNWGGGTEAFF
TRBV29-1,.,TRBJ2-3,.,CSVTGRAGADTQYF
TRBV27,.,TRBJ2-1,.,CASSLSTVGNEQFF
TRBV7-9,.,TRBJ2-7,.,CASTQKERHEQYF
TRBV12-3/TRBV12-4,.,TRBJ1-3,.,CASRGGPGNTIYF
TRBV7-9,.,TRBJ2-5,.,CASSRTGDIQETQYF
TRBV4-3,.,TRBJ2-2,TRBD2,CASSQERASGRTGELFF
TRBV28,.,TRBJ1-2,TRBD1,CASSTGTGSYGYTF
TRBV7-9,.,TRBJ2-3,.,CASSSQASFPDTQYF
TRBV3-1/TRBV3-2,.,TRBJ2-7,.,CASSQPPSYEQYF
TRBV9,once,TRBJ2-7,.,CARSVGGGPGYEQYF
TRBV10-2,few,TRBJ2-5,TRBD2,CASRLAGGLGETQYF
TRBV10-1,.,TRBJ2-7,TRBD1,CASSEGQGVRNEQYF
TRBV28,.,TRBJ1-2,.,CASSLSGGEANNYGYTF
TRBV9,few,TRBJ2-7,TRBD2,CASSVGLGGGANEQYF
TRBV6-5,.,TRBJ1-5,.,CASRRALNQPQHF
TRBV6-5,.,TRBJ1-4,.,CASRDHTGVELFF
TRBV2,once,TRBJ2-1,TRBD1,CASDRGLYNEQFF
TRBV5-4,.,TRBJ2-3,.,CASSLDQDSFGSADTQYF
TRBV15,.,TRBJ2-7,.,CATSRDQGAYEQYF
TRBV7-9,.,TRBJ1-1,.,CASSLAVGGGTEAFF
TRBV5-4,.,TRBJ2-3,TRBD1,CASRTDRGSTDTQYF
TRBV6-1,.,TRBJ1-2,.,CASSEARGDTYYGYTF
TRBV19,.,TRBJ2-3,TRBD1,CASSTGGRPTDTQYF
TRBV7-9,.,TRBJ2-7,TRBD1,CASSSIPSRDRASYEQYF
TRBV5-5,once,TRBJ2-3,TRBD2,CASSLGQRGDTQYF
TRBV6-2/TRBV6-3,few,TRBJ2-3,.,CASTPRVGGDTQYF
TRBV5-1,.,TRBJ1-1,.,CASSGEDWANTEAFF
TRBV2,.,TRBJ2-7,.,CASSVVLYEQYF
TRBV4-1,.,TRBJ2-1,TRBD1,CASSPGTGGFYNEQFF
TRBV7-2,.,TRBJ2-7,.,CASSLADIQGVEQYF
TRBV13,.,TRBJ1-6,TRBD1,CASSRGQGNSPLHF
TRBV11-3,few,TRBJ2-2,TRBD1,CASSQDDRANTGELFF
TRBV7-9,.,TRBJ2-5,TRBD1,CASRTGWETQYF
TRBV7-8,.,TRBJ1-5,.,CASSLGGTRNQPQHF